A selection of T cell receptor delta chains follows, all from one sample in a study of gammadelta T cells in human blood. TCRdb reanalysed the RT-PCR reads via CATT. The sample holds some 1,000 delta-chain clones, approximately 6.9% seen once. The source material was non-Vgamma9Vdelta2 gamma-delta T cells from infant blood. The receptors come from a human donor. Each CDR3 is given without its conserved first and last residue.

>TRDV1
ALGGFLAPGGDGLKLI
>TRDV1
ALGERPSYEDEGTDKLI
>TRDV1
ALGERWGGYALLF
>TRAV38-2/DV8
AGGSDPDKLI
>TRAV38-2/DV8
AYRSAWTPFVLVDKLI
>TRDV1
ALGKGGSFLNDYRGNTDKLI
>TRDV1
ALGGDLPSLGDYTDKLI
>TRDV2
ACETGGPYSWDTRQMF
>TRAV14/DV4
ALRGLPTRTGGPYTDKLI
>TRDV1
ALGELKVPTSLGDTDKLI